This T cell receptor (beta chain) was captured by sequencing in a study of T cells in localized non-small cell lung cancer. Study-level points and caveats: Prolonged overall survival went with higher T cell density in the blood. In adjacent lung appeared a median 57 of the top 100 tumor clones.

Germline V CDR1 and CDR2: SGHRS, YFSETQ. The length of the CDR3 is 15 residues. Germline trimming cut 2 bases from V and 5 bases from J; bases unmatched to any gene: 8. Clones were sequenced by immunoSEQ multiplex PCR, and TCRdb holds only the in-frame ones, with some missing. Of about 24,000 clones detected, over 75% appear once; the ten largest clones hold 25% to 30%. Regarding this clone: Its target is unknown.

V usage is TRBV5-1 and J usage is TRBJ1-2, with 8 bases fitting TRBD1. The sample consisted of peripheral blood, taken before any cancer treatment. This sequence was found in a male donor aged 60 or older with stage I squamous cell lung carcinoma. The CDR3 nucleotides are TGCGCCAGCAGCTTTTCCGGGACAGGAGGATATGGCTACACCTTC. Residues: CASSFSGTGGYGYTF.